These 26 T cell receptor beta chains were sequenced from one sample in a study of tumor and adjacent non-tumor tissue in lung cancer. A modified ARM-PCR protocol with three rounds of nested PCR amplified TCRbeta. Via MiXCR, TCRdb re-called the multiplex PCR reads, giving one row per CDR3 protein. Of about 93,000 distinct CDR3 sequences in the sample, about 67% were seen once. This sample's RNA came from whole unsorted tissue. Sequencing was performed on lung tumor tissue. All receptors come from a man in his 60s with non-small cell lung cancer.

About this clonotype: A much larger clone differs by one base, so this may be a read error. V usage is TRBV5-5 and J usage is TRBJ2-7, with 7 bases that match TRBD1. V trimming: 7 bases; J trimming: 3 bases; junction bases outside the gene matches: 7. The CDR3 is 13 amino acids. Germline V lookup: CDR1 SGHKS, CDR2 YYEKEE (reference sequence). The chain's CDR3 is CASGTRQGYEQYF. DNA of the CDR3: TGTGCCAGCGGCACTCGACAGGGCTACGAGCAGTACTTC.

Comments on this clonotype: At one boundary the junction diverges from the germline segment, which might be a read error. The chain recombines TRBV20-1 with TRBJ1-1; TRBD1 might be the D (6 bases). From germline, CDR1 is DFQATT and CDR2 SNEGSKA (reference sequence). The CDR3 consists of 15 residues. The CDR3 sequence is CSARDWQGTSIETFF. The CDR3 coding sequence is TGCAGTGCTAGAGATTGGCAGGGGACGAGCATTGAAACTTTCTTT.

This clonotype was detected a few times. A read error may explain this, as a much larger clone is one base away. The genes are TRBV12-3 or TRBV12-4 and TRBJ2-3, with D uncertain. CDR3 length: 12 residues. CDR3 DNA: TGTGCCTGCAGGATCGACACAGATACGCAGTATTTT. Residues: CACRIDTDTQYF.

A word on this clonotype: At one end the junction does not follow the germline gene, possibly because of a read error. The V gene is TRBV29-1, the J gene TRBJ1-1; TRBD1 matches 7 bases. The CDR3 has 13 amino acids. Germline V gene lookup returns CDR1 SQVTM and CDR2 ANQGSEA. CDR3 in DNA: TGCAGCATGCGACAGGGATTAAACACTGAAGCTTCCTTT. The encoded protein is CSMRQGLNTEASF.

The J gene is TRBJ1-5, the V gene TRBV20-1, with TRBD1 as a possible D gene (6 bases). This CDR3 spans 14 amino acids. V was trimmed by 3 bases and J by 9 bases, leaving 18 bases between them. CDR1 is DFQATT and CDR2 is SNEGSKA in the germline V gene (reference sequence). In DNA form, the CDR3 reads TGCAGTGCTAGTTTACAGGGATTCTATCGGCCCCAGCATTTT. Translating it yields CSASLQGFYRPQHF.

V gene TRBV28 combines with J gene TRBJ1-2, with a weak D call TRBD1 (6 bases). The CDR3 totals 13 residues. Germline CDR1 and CDR2: MDHEN and SYDVKM. V gave up 4 bases and J gave up 4 bases, with 10 bases separating them. The CDR3 region has the DNA TGTGCCAGCAGTTATACAGGGATCTATGGCTACACCTTC. It is translated as CASSYTGIYGYTF.

J is TRBJ1-5 and V is TRBV29-1; 7 nucleotides match TRBD1. Unmatched junction bases numbered 9, after V lost 8 bases and J lost 5 bases. Germline lookup yields CDR1 SQVTM and CDR2 ANQGSEA. The CDR3 runs to 13 residues. CDR3 sequence: CSTGSGGDQPQHF. The CDR3 nucleotides read TGCAGCACTGGATCAGGGGGGGATCAGCCCCAGCATTTT. The variable domain in full, with the rest retrieved from reference TRBV29-1 and TRBJ1-5, is SAVISQKPSRDICQRGTSLTIQCQVDSQVTMMFWYRQQPGQSLTLIATANQGSEATYESGFVIDKFPISRPNLTFSTLTVSNMSPEDSSIYLCSTGSGGDQPQHFGDGTRLSIL.

As concerns this clonotype: A much larger clone lies one base from this, so it may be a read error. This chain links TRBV7-9 with TRBJ2-5; 8 nucleotides match TRBD1. CDR3 length equals 13 residues. The V gene's germline CDR1 is SEHNR and CDR2 FQNEAQ (reference sequence). The CDR3 DNA sequence: TGTACCAGCAGCCGGGGACAGGTAGAGACCCAGTACTTC. Translating gives CTSSRGQVETQYF.

V usage is TRBV20-1 and J usage is TRBJ2-1; TRBD2 matches 9 bases. Germline CDR1 is DFQATT and CDR2 is SNEGSKA (reference sequence). V lost 1 base and J lost 0; bases outside the gene matches: 13. The CDR3 loop spans 19 amino acids. The CDR3 region is CSARASGLAWGVSYNEQFF. For the CDR3, the DNA is TGCAGTGCTAGAGCATCAGGACTAGCGTGGGGGGTCTCCTACAATGAGCAGTTCTTC.

This clonotype turned up a few times. The CDR3 spells CASSYPMTVGHQDTQYF. The CDR3 coding sequence is TGTGCCAGCAGTTACCCGATGACAGTAGGCCACCAGGATACGCAGTATTTT. The chain recombines TRBV6-2 or TRBV6-3 with TRBJ2-3, with D possibly matching TRBD1 (5 bases). CDR3 length equals 17 residues. The germline gives CDR1 MNHEY, CDR2 SVGEGT. Trimming left V 2 bases short and J 6 bases short, with 21 bases between.

For this clonotype: It may be a read error: a sequence one base away is much more abundant. The CDR3 bases are TGCAGTGCCCAGTCAGGGACCACTGAAGTTTTCTTT. As protein: CSAQSGTTEVFF. J is TRBJ1-1 and V is TRBV20-1, with a tentative D call TRBD1 (5 bases). This CDR3 has 12 residues. CDR1 and CDR2 from the germline V gene are DFQATT and SNEGSKA (reference sequence).

For this clonotype: The junction does not match germline at one end; this may be a read error. This chain joins TRBV6-2 or TRBV6-3 and TRBJ1-1; a possible D gene is TRBD1 (6 bases). The CDR3 length is 14 residues. Per the germline V gene, CDR1 is MNHEY and CDR2 is SVGEGT. Written as DNA, the CDR3 is TGTGTCAGCAGTAGGGGGGGAGTGAACACCGAAGCTTTCTTT. Protein product: CVSSRGGVNTEAFF.

This clonotype was seen a few times. This may be a read error, as it is one base from a much larger clone. The chain combines TRBV20-1 with TRBJ2-5; 10 bases line up with TRBD2. Germline CDR1 and CDR2: DFQATT and SNEGSKA (reference sequence). The CDR3 contains 16 residues. The DNA of the CDR3 is TGCAATGCTCCAAAGGGTAGCGGGAGGAGTCGGGAGACCCAGTACTTC. This sequence encodes CNAPKGSGRSRETQYF.

About this clonotype itself: A much larger clone lies one base from this, so it may be a read error. The chain employs TRBV7-9 and TRBJ2-7; D is possibly TRBD2 (6 bases). Germline-derived CDR1 and CDR2 are SEHNR and FQNEAQ (reference sequence). The CDR3 is 13 amino acids. The CDR3 coding sequence is TGTGCCCGCAGCTCCGGGAGTGGGGGAGAGCAGTACTTC. Translating it yields CARSSGSGGEQYF.

The chain combines TRBV6-6 with TRBJ1-2, with 7 nucleotides matching TRBD1. The V gene's germline CDR1 is MNHNY and CDR2 SVGAGI (reference sequence). The trim removed 5 bases at V and 13 bases at J, leaving 25 bases unmatched. The CDR3 covers 17 residues. The DNA for the CDR3 is TGTGCCAGCAGTCACAGGCGTGGACAGGCGGGCCACTATGGATGCACCTTC. This codes for CASSHRRGQAGHYGCTF.

Notes on this clonotype: Being one base from a much bigger clone, this may be a read error. The chain is built from TRBV20-1 and TRBJ2-1; D is possibly TRBD1 (6 bases). V was cut by 5 bases and J by 2 bases, with 10 bases left in between. The CDR3 has 13 amino acids. The germline V gene has CDR1 DFQATT and CDR2 SNEGSKA (reference sequence). CDR3 bases: TGCAGTGCTGCGTACAGGGCCTACAATGAGCAGTTCTTC. Residues: CSAAYRAYNEQFF.

A note on this clonotype: The junction does not match germline at one end; this may be a read error. The gene calls are TRBV4-1 and TRBJ2-1; tentatively, D is TRBD2 (7 bases). This CDR3 contains 18 residues. Germline V CDR1 and CDR2: MGHRA, YSYEKL. The CDR3 region is CASSQRMGGARLDNEQFF. The CDR3 DNA follows: TGCGCCAGCAGCCAAAGGATGGGGGGGGCCAGGCTGGACAATGAACAGTTCTTC.

Of note for this clonotype: The junction departs from germline at one end; a sequencing error may be responsible. This rearrangement joins TRBV12-3 or TRBV12-4 to TRBJ2-3; TRBD2 aligns across 8 bases. The CDR3 loop spans 16 amino acids. The DNA for the CDR3 is TGTGCCAGCAGCCACGGACTACCGGGAGGGTCAGATATGCAGTATTTT. Translating it yields CASSHGLPGGSDMQYF.

By sample share, this clonotype is medium-sized. This sequence joins TRBV20-1 and TRBJ2-2; 8 bases map to TRBD2. V was clipped by 2 bases and J by 2 bases; unmatched bases: 7. The CDR3 is 16 amino acids. Looked up from germline, CDR1 is DFQATT and CDR2 is SNEGSKA (reference sequence). The CDR3 DNA follows: TGCAGTGCTAGACCTTCAAGCGGGGGTAACACCGGGGAGCTGTTTTTT. It yields the protein CSARPSSGGNTGELFF.

This clonotype was seen at least ten times. The J gene is TRBJ1-5, the V gene TRBV5-6; D is undetermined. Germline V gene data show CDR1 as SGHDT and CDR2 as YYEEEE. CDR3 length equals 15 residues. The V end lost 4 bases, the J end lost 0 bases, and 11 bases lay between the germline ends. The DNA for the CDR3 is TGTGCCAGCAGCCGTTCAGGATATAGCAATCAGCCCCAGCATTTT. Amino acids: CASSRSGYSNQPQHF.

A note on this clonotype: The junction does not match germline at one end; this may be a read error. J is TRBJ1-5 and V is TRBV6-1; D perhaps matches TRBD1 (6 bases). This CDR3 comprises 16 residues. Germline-derived CDR1 and CDR2 are MNHNS and SASEGT. The DNA for the CDR3 is TGTGTCAGCAACGATCGACACCTCGGGGGCTATCAGCCCCAGCATTTT. Protein: CVSNDRHLGGYQPQHF.

Notes on this clonotype: This is likely a read error, given that the CDR3 carries no conserved phenylalanine or tryptophan at its end. The CDR3 nucleotides read TGTGCCAGCCAGACAGGGGCCCGGATAAGTGAAGCTTTCCTT. As protein: CASQTGARISEAFL. This chain uses TRBV6-2 or TRBV6-3 with TRBJ1-1; 8 bases match TRBD1. Looked up from germline, CDR1 is MNHEY and CDR2 is SVGEGT. The length of the CDR3 is 14 residues. Trimming cost V 8 bases and J 7 bases; bases outside gene matches: 12.

On this clonotype itself: At one of its ends the junction is not consistent with the germline gene, which may arise from a read error. The chain couples TRBV5-1 to TRBJ2-1; D may be TRBD2 (6 bases). Germline assignment: CDR1 SGHRS and CDR2 YFSETQ. The CDR3 length is 14 residues. CDR3 region: CARSLVRESNEEFF. The DNA for the CDR3 is TGCGCCAGAAGTTTGGTTCGGGAGAGCAATGAGGAGTTCTTC.

This clonotype has at least ten counts. This sequence joins TRBV5-1 and TRBJ2-7; 7 nucleotides match TRBD1. This CDR3 has 14 amino acids. The V segment lost 1 base and the J segment 2 bases; nucleotides outside the gene matches: 3. Germline V CDR1 and CDR2: SGHRS, YFSETQ. For the CDR3, the DNA is TGCGCCAGCAGCTTGTTGCAGGGGGCCTACGAGCAGTACTTC. This gives the protein CASSLLQGAYEQYF.

This clonotype was recorded at least ten times. The chain links TRBV20-1 to TRBJ1-1; D gene uncertain. The CDR3 sequence is 14 residues long. Germline values: CDR1 DFQATT, CDR2 SNEGSKA (reference sequence). Trimming removed 3 bases at V and 3 bases at J, with 14 bases between. CDR3 loop: CSARTSEADTEAFF. Written as DNA, the CDR3 is TGCAGTGCTAGGACGTCAGAAGCTGACACTGAAGCTTTCTTT.

Of note for this clonotype: A read error may explain this, as a much larger clone is one base away. This chain links TRBV6-2 or TRBV6-3 with TRBJ2-2; 9 nucleotides agree with TRBD2. The CDR3 runs 15 residues. Germline CDR1 reads MNHEY; CDR2 reads SVGEGT. The CDR3 sequence: CACSCGTSRTGELFF. In nucleotides, the CDR3 is TGTGCCTGCAGTTGCGGGACTAGCCGTACCGGGGAGCTGTTTTTT.